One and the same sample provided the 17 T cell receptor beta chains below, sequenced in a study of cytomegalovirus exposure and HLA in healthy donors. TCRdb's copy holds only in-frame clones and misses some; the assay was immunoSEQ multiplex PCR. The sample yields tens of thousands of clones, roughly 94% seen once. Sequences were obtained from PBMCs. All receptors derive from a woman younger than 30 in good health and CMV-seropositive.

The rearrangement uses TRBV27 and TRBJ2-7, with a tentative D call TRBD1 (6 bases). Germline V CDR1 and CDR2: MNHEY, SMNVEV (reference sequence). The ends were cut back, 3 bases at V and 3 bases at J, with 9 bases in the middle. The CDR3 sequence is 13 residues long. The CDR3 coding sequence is TGTGCCAGCAGTTTTGGACAGCTCTACGAGCAGTACTTC. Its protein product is CASSFGQLYEQYF.

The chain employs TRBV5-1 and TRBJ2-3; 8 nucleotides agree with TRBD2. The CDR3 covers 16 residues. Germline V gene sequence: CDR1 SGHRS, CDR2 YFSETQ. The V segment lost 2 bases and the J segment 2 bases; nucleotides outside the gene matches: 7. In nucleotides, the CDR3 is TGCGCCAGCAGCTTCAGTAGCGGGGTGCTCACAGATACGCAGTATTTT. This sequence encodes CASSFSSGVLTDTQYF.

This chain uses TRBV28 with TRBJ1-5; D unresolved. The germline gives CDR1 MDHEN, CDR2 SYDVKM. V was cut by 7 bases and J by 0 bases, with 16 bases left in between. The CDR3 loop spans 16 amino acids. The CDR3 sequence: CASISGGSSSNQPQHF. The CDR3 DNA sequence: TGTGCCAGCATATCCGGCGGGTCTTCTAGCAATCAGCCCCAGCATTTT. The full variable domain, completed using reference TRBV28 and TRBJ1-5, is DVKVTQSSRYLVKRTGEKVFLECVQDMDHENMFWYRQDPGLGLRLIYFSYDVKMKEKGDIPEGYSVSREKKERFSLILESASTNQTSMYLCASISGGSSSNQPQHFGDGTRLSIL.

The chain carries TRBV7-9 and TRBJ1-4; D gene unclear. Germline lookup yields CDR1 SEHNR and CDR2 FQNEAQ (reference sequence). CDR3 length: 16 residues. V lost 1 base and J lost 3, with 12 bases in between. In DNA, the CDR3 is TGTGCCAGCAGCTTAGGGCATCTTCCCCCTAATGAAAAACTGTTTTTT. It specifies CASSLGHLPPNEKLFF. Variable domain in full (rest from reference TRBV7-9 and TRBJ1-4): DTGVSQNPRHKITKRGQNVTFRCDPISEHNRLYWYRQTLGQGPEFLTYFQNEAQLEKSRLLSDRFSAERPKGSFSTLEIQRTEQGDSAMYLCASSLGHLPPNEKLFFGSGTQLSVL.

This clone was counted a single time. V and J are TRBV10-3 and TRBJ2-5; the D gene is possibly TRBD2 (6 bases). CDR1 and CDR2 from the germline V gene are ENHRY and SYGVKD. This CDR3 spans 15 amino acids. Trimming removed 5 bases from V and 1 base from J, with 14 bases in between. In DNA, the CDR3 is TGTGCCATCAGTCCAAGGGGAGGTAGCCAAGAGACCCAGTACTTC. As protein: CAISPRGGSQETQYF.

DNA of the CDR3: TGTGCCAGCAGTTCCCCACAGGGAACCACTGAAGCTTTCTTT. It yields the protein CASSSPQGTTEAFF. V and J are TRBV28 and TRBJ1-1; TRBD1 might be the D (6 bases). Germline CDR1 reads MDHEN; CDR2 reads SYDVKM. CDR3 length: 14 amino acids. V was pared by 4 bases and J by 4 bases, with 13 bases between.

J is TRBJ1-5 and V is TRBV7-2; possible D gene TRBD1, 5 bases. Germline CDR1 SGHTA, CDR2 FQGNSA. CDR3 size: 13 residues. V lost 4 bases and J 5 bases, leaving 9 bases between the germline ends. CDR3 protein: CASSSGRHQPQHF. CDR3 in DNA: TGTGCCAGCAGCTCAGGGCGACATCAGCCCCAGCATTTT. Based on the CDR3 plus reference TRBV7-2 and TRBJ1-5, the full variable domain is GAGVSQSPSNKVTEKGKDVELRCDPISGHTALYWYRQSLGQGLEFLIYFQGNSAPDKSGLPSDRFSAERTGGSVSTLTIQRTQQEDSAVYLCASSSGRHQPQHFGDGTRLSIL.

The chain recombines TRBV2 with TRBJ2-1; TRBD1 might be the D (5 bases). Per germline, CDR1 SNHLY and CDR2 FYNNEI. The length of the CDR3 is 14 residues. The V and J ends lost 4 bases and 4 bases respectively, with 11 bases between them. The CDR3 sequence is CASSARERYNEQFF. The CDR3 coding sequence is TGTGCCAGCAGTGCCAGGGAACGTTACAATGAGCAGTTCTTC. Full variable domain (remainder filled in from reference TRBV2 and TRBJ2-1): EPEVTQTPSHQVTQMGQEVILRCVPISNHLYFYWYRQILGQKVEFLVSFYNNEISEKSEIFDDQFSVERPDGSNFTLKIRSTKLEDSAMYFCASSARERYNEQFFGPGTRLTVL.

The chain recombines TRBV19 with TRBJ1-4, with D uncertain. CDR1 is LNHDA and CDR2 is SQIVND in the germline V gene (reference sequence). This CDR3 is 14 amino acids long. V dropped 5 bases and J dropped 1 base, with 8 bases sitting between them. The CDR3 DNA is TGTGCCAGTAGTGGGAGGATAACTAATGAAAAACTGTTTTTT. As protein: CASSGRITNEKLFF.

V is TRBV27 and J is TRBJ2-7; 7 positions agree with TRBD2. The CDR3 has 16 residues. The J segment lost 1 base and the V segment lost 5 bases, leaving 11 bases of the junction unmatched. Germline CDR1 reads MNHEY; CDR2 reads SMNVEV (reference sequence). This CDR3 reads CASSQTQTSRSYEQYF. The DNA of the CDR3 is TGTGCCAGCAGTCAAACACAGACTAGCCGTTCCTACGAGCAGTACTTC.

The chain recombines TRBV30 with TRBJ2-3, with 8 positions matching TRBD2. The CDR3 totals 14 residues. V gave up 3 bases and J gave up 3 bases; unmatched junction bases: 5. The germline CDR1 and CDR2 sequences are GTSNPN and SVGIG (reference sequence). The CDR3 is CAWRTGGSTDTQYF. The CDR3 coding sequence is TGTGCCTGGAGAACGGGGGGGTCAACAGATACGCAGTATTTT.

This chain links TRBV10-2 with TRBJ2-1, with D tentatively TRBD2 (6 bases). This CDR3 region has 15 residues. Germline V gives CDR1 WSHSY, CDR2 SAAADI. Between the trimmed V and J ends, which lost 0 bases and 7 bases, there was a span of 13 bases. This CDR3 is CASSESPGDGNEQFF. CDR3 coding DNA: TGCGCCAGCAGTGAGTCTCCGGGAGACGGAAATGAGCAGTTCTTC.

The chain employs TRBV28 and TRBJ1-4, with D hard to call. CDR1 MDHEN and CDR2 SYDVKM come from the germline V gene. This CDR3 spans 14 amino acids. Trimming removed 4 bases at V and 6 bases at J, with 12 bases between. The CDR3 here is CASSSRDYDEKLFF. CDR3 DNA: TGTGCCAGCAGTTCGCGGGATTACGATGAAAAACTGTTTTTT. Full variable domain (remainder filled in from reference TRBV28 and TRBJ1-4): DVKVTQSSRYLVKRTGEKVFLECVQDMDHENMFWYRQDPGLGLRLIYFSYDVKMKEKGDIPEGYSVSREKKERFSLILESASTNQTSMYLCASSSRDYDEKLFFGSGTQLSVL.

CDR3: CASSADSPEQYF. CDR3 nucleotide sequence: TGTGCCAGCAGCGCCGACAGTCCCGAGCAGTACTTC. The chain combines TRBV7-2 with TRBJ2-7, with D possibly matching TRBD1 (5 bases). V was pared by 5 bases and J by 6 bases, with 11 bases between. CDR3 size: 12 residues. Looked up from germline, CDR1 is SGHTA and CDR2 is FQGNSA.

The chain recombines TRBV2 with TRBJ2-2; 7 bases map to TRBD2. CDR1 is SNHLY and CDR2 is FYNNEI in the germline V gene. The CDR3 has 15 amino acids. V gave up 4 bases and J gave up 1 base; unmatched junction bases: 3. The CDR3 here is CASSGAGRNTGELFF. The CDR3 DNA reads TGTGCCAGCAGTGGAGCGGGGAGGAACACCGGGGAGCTGTTTTTT.

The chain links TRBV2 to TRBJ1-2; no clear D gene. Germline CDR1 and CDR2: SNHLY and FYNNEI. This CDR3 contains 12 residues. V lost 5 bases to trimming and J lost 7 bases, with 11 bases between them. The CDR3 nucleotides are TGTGCCAGCAGTTACCGGGTTGGTGGCTACACCTTC. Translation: CASSYRVGGYTF.

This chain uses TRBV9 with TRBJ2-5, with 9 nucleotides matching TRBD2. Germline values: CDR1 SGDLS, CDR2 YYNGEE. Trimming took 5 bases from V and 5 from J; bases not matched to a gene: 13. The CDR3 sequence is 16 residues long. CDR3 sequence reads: CASSPTGAGGMETQYF. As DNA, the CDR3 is TGTGCCAGCAGTCCGACCGGAGCGGGGGGTATGGAGACCCAGTACTTC.